The 7 T cell receptor beta chains in this list originate from one sample, sequenced in a study of OX40 agonist ivuxolimab in advanced cancers. Sequenced by immunoSEQ multiplex PCR; TCRdb stores in-frame clones only, minus some. The sample has roughly 89,000 clones; about 87% are singletons. Sequencing was performed on CD4+ or CD8+ T cells sorted from blood, taken in a trial of the OX40 agonist ivuxolimab. The receptors come from an adult with an advanced solid tumor such as melanoma, head and neck, liver or kidney cancer.

The chain combines TRBV27 with TRBJ1-2; no clear D. Germline CDR1 is MNHEY and CDR2 is SMNVEV (reference sequence). The length of the CDR3 is 13 residues. The V gene lost 4 bases and the J gene lost 4 bases, with 10 bases spanning the gap. CDR3 DNA: TGTGCCAGCAGTTCGGTCGGATTCTATGGCTACACCTTC. This codes for CASSSVGFYGYTF.

This CDR3 reads CASEWKGDTQYF. The CDR3 nucleotides read TGTGCTAGCGAGTGGAAAGGGGATACGCAGTATTTT. The V call is TRBV11-3, the J call TRBJ2-3; a weak D match, TRBD2 (5 bases). The CDR3 is 12 amino acids. In germline, CDR1 is SGHNT, CDR2 YENEEA.

The chain is built from TRBV27 and TRBJ2-5; 7 positions match TRBD2. The DNA end is a closer match to TRBJ2-7, so the J assignment may be wrong. CDR1 is MNHEY, CDR2 SMNVEV, per germline (reference sequence). The CDR3 spans 17 residues. CDR3 protein: CASSLSKGLHSTYEQYF. The CDR3 coding sequence is TGTGCCAGCAGTTTATCGAAGGGACTACACTCCACCTACGAGCAGTACTTC.

The chain is built from TRBV10-3 and TRBJ1-2; no clear D. V lost 5 bases to trimming and J lost 7 bases, with 8 bases between them. The CDR3 spans 11 residues. CDR1 is ENHRY, CDR2 SYGVKD, per germline. Here the CDR3 reads CAISLDGGYTF. In DNA, the CDR3 is TGTGCCATCAGTTTGGACGGTGGCTACACCTTC.

This clone was observed a single time. The chain recombines TRBV25-1 with TRBJ1-2; D is uncertain. From germline, CDR1 is MGHDK and CDR2 SYGVNS. The CDR3 has 16 amino acids. Between the trimmed V and J ends, which lost 6 bases and 1 base, there was a span of 18 bases. This CDR3 is CASRGIGPEINYGYTF. The CDR3 coding sequence is TGTGCCAGCAGAGGTATTGGACCCGAGATTAACTATGGCTACACCTTC.

The gene calls are TRBV5-5 and TRBJ2-2; TRBD2 aligns across 10 bases. V trimming: 5 bases; J trimming: 4 bases; junction bases outside the gene matches: 14. Per the germline V gene, CDR1 is SGHKS and CDR2 is YYEKEE (reference sequence). This CDR3 has 18 amino acids. CDR3 DNA: TGTGCCAGCAGGCCCTTTTCTCTGACTAGCGGGCTCACCGGGGAGCTGTTTTTT. This sequence encodes CASRPFSLTSGLTGELFF.

This clone was seen only a few times. V gene TRBV30 combines with J gene TRBJ1-1; 11 bases map to TRBD1. J gave up 7 bases and V 5 bases, and 9 bases lay outside the gene matches. CDR1 is GTSNPN and CDR2 is SVGIG in the germline V gene (reference sequence). There are 14 residues in the CDR3. The CDR3 DNA is TGTGCCTGGGACGGGGGACAGGGGGTTGGTGAAGCTTTCTTT. This gives the protein CAWDGGQGVGEAFF.